The clone carrying this TCR beta chain has only a few counts. No antigen is known for it. This sample was taken from a study of identical twins. Study conclusions and caveats: Partial confounding of zero-insertion analyses by invariant MAIT and iNKT cells was possible.

Unique molecular identifiers were present on the cDNA, and a universal primer site came from template switching. TCRdb re-called the 5' RACE reads with MiXCR, one entry per CDR3 protein. The sample has approximately 590,000 distinct CDR3 sequences, roughly 9.5% seen once. Germline V lookup: CDR1 LNHDA, CDR2 SQIVND (reference sequence). With 7 bases removed from V and 3 bases from J, the gap between germline ends came to 16 bases. The CDR3 sequence is 15 residues long. The donors were all healthy and Caucasian. These data were also filed under a second study, of yellow fever vaccine responses in identical twins. That publication notes: Twins' vaccine T cell response reportedly gave the appearance of partial convergence and partial personalization.

This TCR came from a woman between 18 and 30 years old in good health. The genes are TRBV19 and TRBJ2-1; D is possibly TRBD2 (7 bases). Material for sequencing was PBMCs. This chain's CDR3 is CASTYGGGHYNEQFF. The CDR3 coding sequence is TGTGCCAGTACCTACGGCGGGGGCCACTACAATGAGCAGTTCTTC.